Following are 23 T cell receptor beta chains from one sample sequenced in a study of CD8 T cells in ankylosing spondylitis. Findings and limits, study-wide: Ankylosing spondylitis blood appeared to be characterized by a TCR beta motif of eight highly homologous variants.

These receptors' antigens are unknown. TCRdb redid the calling of the 5' RACE reads with MiXCR, one entry per CDR3 protein. Counted here are under 450,000 distinct CDR3 sequences, roughly 18% occurring once; the ten biggest clones make up approximately 1%. The sequenced sample consisted of blood, either unsorted or a sorted T cell fraction (not recorded which). All receptors come from a male donor with ankylosing spondylitis.

This clonotype was detected ten times or more. The chain couples TRBV7-3 to TRBJ2-1; D not certain. V was cut by 2 bases and J by 0 bases, with 8 bases left in between. Germline assignment: CDR1 SGHTA and CDR2 FQGTGA. The CDR3 has 15 amino acids. The CDR3 DNA reads TGTGCCAGCAGCTTACGTCCGAGCTCCTACAATGAGCAGTTCTTC. Translated: CASSLRPSSYNEQFF.

The V call is TRBV12-3 or TRBV12-4, the J call TRBJ2-3, with a possible D match to TRBD1 (7 bases). The CDR3 covers 16 residues. Trimming shortened V by 6 bases and J by 1 base, and 17 bases separated the two germline ends. CDR3 amino acids: CASSQEGARGTDTQYF. The CDR3 bases are TGTGCCAGCAGCCAGGAGGGGGCGAGGGGCACAGATACGCAGTATTTT.

This clonotype has a count of ten or more. J is TRBJ1-1 and V is TRBV12-3 or TRBV12-4; 7 bases agree with TRBD1. The CDR3 sequence is 13 residues long. Losses at the gene ends were 6 bases for V and 5 bases for J; bases not matched to a gene: 6. The CDR3 region is CASRRTGDTEAFF. The CDR3 DNA reads as TGTGCCAGCAGAAGAACAGGGGATACTGAAGCTTTCTTT.

This clonotype was detected a few times. J is TRBJ1-2 and V is TRBV5-1; TRBD1 agrees at 9 bases. Germline-derived CDR1 and CDR2 are SGHRS and YFSETQ. There are 15 residues in the CDR3. J was trimmed by 1 base and V by 0 bases; bases with no gene match: 1. The CDR3 region is CASSLDRGLNYGYTF. The CDR3 DNA reads as TGCGCCAGCAGCTTGGACAGGGGGCTTAACTATGGCTACACCTTC.

In its sample, this clonotype was seen a few times. The chain couples TRBV15 to TRBJ2-7, with D unclear. Trimming took off 0 bases at V and 6 bases at J, with 9 bases between the two ends. The germline V gene encodes CDR1 LNHNV and CDR2 YYDKDF (reference sequence). This CDR3 is 13 amino acids long. The CDR3 loop is CATSRDVDREQYF. The CDR3 bases are TGTGCCACCAGCAGAGATGTCGACCGCGAGCAGTACTTC.

This sequence joins TRBV20-1 and TRBJ2-1; 7 bases map to TRBD2. Germline CDR1 reads DFQATT; CDR2 reads SNEGSKA (reference sequence). With 5 bases clipped from V and 6 bases from J, the junction kept 7 bases outside the gene matches. The CDR3 runs 13 residues. CDR3 nucleotide sequence: TGCAGTGCTCCCAGCGGGGCCTCCAATGAGCAGTTCTTC. Its protein is CSAPSGASNEQFF.

The CDR3 DNA follows: TGTGCCAGCAGAAACAGGGTCGGGACCCAGTACTTC. Protein sequence: CASRNRVGTQYF. V usage is TRBV12-3 or TRBV12-4 and J usage is TRBJ2-5, with D perhaps matching TRBD1 (6 bases). Trimming left V 6 bases short and J 7 bases short, with 12 bases between. The CDR3 loop spans 12 amino acids.

The chain uses TRBV20-1 and TRBJ1-2, with a possible D match to TRBD1 (5 bases). V was clipped by 5 bases and J by 8 bases, with 18 bases between them. This CDR3 has 13 residues. The germline CDR1 and CDR2 sequences are DFQATT and SNEGSKA (reference sequence). CDR3 amino acids: CSAVTEAKRGYTF. The CDR3 nucleotides read TGCAGTGCTGTGACAGAGGCGAAGAGAGGCTACACCTTC.

The chain links TRBV7-2 to TRBJ2-5; D is unclear. CDR1 is SGHTA and CDR2 is FQGNSA in the germline V gene. Trimming took 6 bases from V and 5 from J, leaving 7 bases between them. This CDR3 is built from 11 residues. CDR3: CASRSRETQYF. CDR3 DNA: TGTGCCAGCAGGTCTCGGGAGACCCAGTACTTC.

The gene calls are TRBV5-5 and TRBJ2-5; no firm D call. This CDR3 spans 14 amino acids. With 4 bases removed from V and 1 base from J, the gap between germline ends came to 11 bases. CDR1 is SGHKS and CDR2 is YYEKEE in the germline V gene (reference sequence). CDR3 region: CASSPLTTQETQYF. Here the CDR3 DNA reads TGTGCCAGCAGCCCTCTGACAACCCAAGAGACCCAGTACTTC.

The chain combines TRBV10-3 with TRBJ1-2; D is perhaps TRBD1 (5 bases). The length of the CDR3 is 14 residues. Germline V lookup: CDR1 ENHRY, CDR2 SYGVKD. The V end was cut by 7 bases, the J end by 0 bases, with 12 bases between. The CDR3 sequence: CAITAGIANYGYTF. Written as DNA, the CDR3 is TGTGCCATCACCGCAGGGATAGCTAACTATGGCTACACCTTC.

This clonotype showed up just a few times. The rearrangement uses TRBV6-2 or TRBV6-3 and TRBJ1-1; 7 bases map to TRBD1. From germline, CDR1 is MNHEY and CDR2 SVGEGT. The CDR3 loop spans 14 amino acids. The V and J ends lost 2 bases and 4 bases, in that order; junction bases with no gene match: 4. CDR3 sequence reads: CASSYQGVGTEAFF. In nucleotides, the CDR3 is TGTGCCAGCAGTTACCAGGGGGTCGGCACTGAAGCTTTCTTT.

The sample holds a few counts of this clonotype. The chain combines TRBV12-3 or TRBV12-4 with TRBJ1-2; D call uncertain. The CDR3 runs 14 residues. The V and J ends lost 5 bases and 2 bases respectively, with 12 bases between them. CDR3 in DNA: TGTGCCAGCAGTCGTACCGACAAGAACTATGGCTACACCTTC. Translating it yields CASSRTDKNYGYTF.

This clonotype was detected a few times. The chain combines TRBV6-5 with TRBJ1-6; 7 bases fit TRBD1. CDR1 and CDR2 (germline): MNHEY, SVGAGI. V trimming: 0 bases; J trimming: 3 bases; junction bases outside the gene matches: 5. The CDR3 is made up of 17 amino acids. The CDR3 region is CASSYSGTEVYNSPLHF. CDR3 sequence (DNA): TGTGCCAGCAGTTACTCCGGGACAGAAGTCTATAATTCACCCCTCCACTTT.

The gene calls are TRBV2 and TRBJ2-7; D might be TRBD1 (6 bases). V was shortened by 4 bases and J by 6 bases, with 16 bases between the two germline ends. CDR1 and CDR2 (germline): SNHLY, FYNNEI. This CDR3 is built from 14 residues. The CDR3, as DNA: TGTGCCAGCAGTGCCCAAAGGACAGCCGCCGAGCAGTACTTC. It codes for CASSAQRTAAEQYF. Full variable domain (rest looked up from reference TRBV2 and TRBJ2-7): EPEVTQTPSHQVTQMGQEVILRCVPISNHLYFYWYRQILGQKVEFLVSFYNNEISEKSEIFDDQFSVERPDGSNFTLKIRSTKLEDSAMYFCASSAQRTAAEQYFGPGTRLTVT.

The rearrangement uses TRBV20-1 and TRBJ2-7; 9 bases agree with TRBD1. The CDR3 spans 16 residues. Germline V lookup: CDR1 DFQATT, CDR2 SNEGSKA (reference sequence). The V segment lost 3 bases and the J segment 2 bases; nucleotides outside the gene matches: 11. The chain's CDR3 is CSASRTGVVGTYEQYF. The CDR3 nucleotides read TGCAGTGCTAGTCGGACAGGGGTGGTTGGTACCTACGAGCAGTACTTC.

This clonotype was detected a few times. The rearrangement links TRBV29-1 to TRBJ1-2, with 7 positions matching TRBD1. After removal of 3 bases from V and 7 bases from J, the junction contained 5 bases not matched to a gene. Germline V gene data show CDR1 as SQVTM and CDR2 as ANQGSEA. The CDR3 runs 12 residues. CDR3: CSVDRGLGGYTF. Here the CDR3 DNA reads TGCAGCGTTGATAGGGGGCTGGGTGGCTACACCTTC.

This clonotype has just a few counts. The rearrangement links TRBV4-3 to TRBJ2-3, with TRBD2 matching over 10 bases. Germline lookup yields CDR1 LGHNA and CDR2 YSLEER. The CDR3 has 16 amino acids. With V trimmed by 2 bases and J by 5 bases, 7 bases remained unmatched. In DNA form, the CDR3 reads TGCGCCAGCAGCCAAACTAGCGGGACTGCCGTAGATACGCAGTATTTT. It is translated as CASSQTSGTAVDTQYF.

This clonotype was counted at least ten times. The chain couples TRBV3-1 to TRBJ2-5, with TRBD2 matching over 12 bases. The germline gives CDR1 LGHDT, CDR2 YNNKEL (reference sequence). This CDR3 spans 14 amino acids. V gave up 2 bases and J gave up 5 bases; unmatched junction bases: 0. CDR3 residues: CASSQLAGGETQYF. The CDR3 nucleotides are TGTGCCAGCAGCCAACTAGCGGGAGGGGAGACCCAGTACTTC.

This clonotype was recorded a few times. CDR3 protein: CSARVRTSGEETQYF. The CDR3, as DNA: TGCAGTGCTAGAGTACGAACTAGCGGGGAAGAGACCCAGTACTTC. V and J are TRBV20-1 and TRBJ2-5; TRBD2 matches at 10 bases. This CDR3 has 15 amino acids. Trimming removed 1 base from V and 3 bases from J; junction bases left unmatched: 5. Germline CDR1 DFQATT, CDR2 SNEGSKA (reference sequence).

Ten or more counts support this clonotype. V is TRBV6-1 and J is TRBJ1-2; unclear D gene. Trimming stripped 5 bases from V and 7 bases from J, with 17 bases between. CDR3 length: 14 amino acids. Germline CDR1 is MNHNS and CDR2 is SASEGT. CDR3 region: CASSPGGKASGYTF. DNA for the CDR3: TGTGCCAGCAGTCCGGGCGGGAAAGCCAGTGGCTACACCTTC.

This clonotype was seen at least ten times. The rearrangement uses TRBV20-1 and TRBJ2-1; D perhaps matches TRBD2 (6 bases). CDR1 is DFQATT, CDR2 SNEGSKA, per germline (reference sequence). The CDR3 extends over 16 amino acids. Trimming took 1 base from V and 0 from J, leaving 13 bases between them. CDR3 DNA sequence: TGCAGTGCTAGAGCAGGGCGGGGCAGCTCCTACAATGAGCAGTTCTTC. Amino acids: CSARAGRGSSYNEQFF.

The chain links TRBV11-2 to TRBJ2-1; D ambiguous. Germline CDR1 and CDR2: SGHAT and FQNNGV. This CDR3 comprises 12 residues. V was clipped by 8 bases and J by 10 bases, with 15 bases between them. CDR3 in amino acids: CASRGPALEQFF. Written as DNA, the CDR3 is TGTGCCAGCCGAGGACCGGCCCTAGAGCAGTTCTTC.